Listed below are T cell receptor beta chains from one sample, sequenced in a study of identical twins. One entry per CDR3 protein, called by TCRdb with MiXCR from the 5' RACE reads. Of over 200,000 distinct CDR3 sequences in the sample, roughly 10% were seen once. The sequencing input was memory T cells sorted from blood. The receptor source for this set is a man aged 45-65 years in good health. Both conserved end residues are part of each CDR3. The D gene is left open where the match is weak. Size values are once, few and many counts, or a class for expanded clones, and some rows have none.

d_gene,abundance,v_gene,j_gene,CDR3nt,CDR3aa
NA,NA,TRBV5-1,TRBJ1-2,TGCGCCAGCAGCGTGGACATACACTATGGCTACACCTTC,CASSVDIHYGYTF
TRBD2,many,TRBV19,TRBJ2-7,TGTGCCAGTAGTATCTTGCCGGGGGGTTCCTACGAGCAGTACTTC,CASSILPGGSYEQYF
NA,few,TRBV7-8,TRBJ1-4,TGTGCCAGCAGCCGGGGGGACCTGGCTAATGAAAAACTGTTTTTT,CASSRGDLANEKLFF
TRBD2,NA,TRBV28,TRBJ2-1,TGTGCCAGCAGTTTTATTCCGGGACTAGTAGTCAATGAGCAGTTCTTC,CASSFIPGLVVNEQFF
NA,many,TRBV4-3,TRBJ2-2,TGCGCCAGCAGCCAAGAAGTCGTCGGAGGAAGGGAGCTGTTTTTT,CASSQEVVGGRELFF
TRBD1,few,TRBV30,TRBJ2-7,TGTGCCTGGTCGACAGGGGGGTACTACGAGCAGTACTTC,CAWSTGGYYEQYF
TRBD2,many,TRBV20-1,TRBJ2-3,TGCAGTGCTATACTAGCGGCATTGGGCACAGATACGCAGTATTTT,CSAILAALGTDTQYF
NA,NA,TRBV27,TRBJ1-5,TGTGCCACCTGCGCCTTGACAGAAAGAAATCAGCCCCAGCATTTT,CATCALTERNQPQHF
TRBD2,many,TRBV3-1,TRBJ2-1,TGTGCCAGCAGCCTAAGCGGGGGGCCCAATGAGCAGTTCTTC,CASSLSGGPNEQFF
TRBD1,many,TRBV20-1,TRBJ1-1,TGCAGTGCTAGTTACACAGGGGTCAGCACTGAAGCTTTCTTT,CSASYTGVSTEAFF
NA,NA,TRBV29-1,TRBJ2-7,TGCAGCGTCGCCCAGGGGAGCGAGCAGTACTTC,CSVAQGSEQYF
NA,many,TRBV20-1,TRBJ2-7,TGCAGTGCTAGTCAAGCATACGAGCAGTACTTC,CSASQAYEQYF
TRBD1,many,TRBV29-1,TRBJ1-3,TGCAGCGTTATGACAGGGGGGTCTGGAAACACCATATATTTT,CSVMTGGSGNTIYF
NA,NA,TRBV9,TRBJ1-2,TGTGCCAGCGCCGGACAGAACTATGGCTACACCTTC,CASAGQNYGYTF
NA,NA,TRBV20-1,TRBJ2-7,TGCAGTGCTAGAGAGCGGGCGGGGCCGCCCTACGAGCAGTACTTC,CSARERAGPPYEQYF
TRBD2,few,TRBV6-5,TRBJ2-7,TGTGCCAGCAGTTATGGGGGGGGTGCCCCTAACGAGCAGTACTTC,CASSYGGGAPNEQYF
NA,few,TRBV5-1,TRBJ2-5,TGCGCCAGCAGCTTGGCAGGGTATGAAGAGACCCAGTACTTC,CASSLAGYEETQYF
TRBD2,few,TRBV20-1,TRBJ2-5,TGCAGCTCCGGACTAGCGGGACACGAGACCCAGTACTTC,CSSGLAGHETQYF
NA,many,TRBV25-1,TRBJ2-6,TGTGCCAGCAGTGAAGGCGTGAATATCCTGACTTTC,CASSEGVNILTF
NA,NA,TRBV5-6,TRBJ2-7,TGTGCCAGCAGCAAGCCGACCTACGAGCAGTACTTC,CASSKPTYEQYF
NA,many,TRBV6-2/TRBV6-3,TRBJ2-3,TGTGCCAGCAGTTATTCAGACAGGGACTTCACAGATACGCAGTATTTT,CASSYSDRDFTDTQYF
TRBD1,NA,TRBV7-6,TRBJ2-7,TGTGGCAGCAGCCTTGGACAGGACTACGAGCAGTACTTC,CGSSLGQDYEQYF
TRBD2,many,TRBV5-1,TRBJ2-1,TGCGCCAGCAGCTTGGTCCTAGGACTAGCGGGGGGTAGCTCCTACAATGAGCAGTTCTTC,CASSLVLGLAGGSSYNEQFF
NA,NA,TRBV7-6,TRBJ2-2,TGTGCCAGCAGCAATTTCCGCAGGGAGAACACCGGGGAGCTGTTTTTT,CASSNFRRENTGELFF
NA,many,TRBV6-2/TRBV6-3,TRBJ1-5,TGTGCCAGCCGACCTCCCCACAATCAGCCCCAGCATTTT,CASRPPHNQPQHF
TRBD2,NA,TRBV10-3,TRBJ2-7,TGTGCCATCAGTGAGTCGGGACTAGCGGGAGGAGCCGAGCAGTACTTC,CAISESGLAGGAEQYF
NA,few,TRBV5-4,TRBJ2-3,TGTGCCAGCAGCGCCCGACGTTCAGCGGGAGATACGCAGTATTTT,CASSARRSAGDTQYF
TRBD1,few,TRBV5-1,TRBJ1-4,TGCGCCAGCAGCATACAGGGGAGGGGTGAAAAACTGTTTTTT,CASSIQGRGEKLFF
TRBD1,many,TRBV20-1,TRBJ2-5,TGCAGTGCTAGATCCACAGGGGCTCAACAAGAGACCCAGTACTTC,CSARSTGAQQETQYF
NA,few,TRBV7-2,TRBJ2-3,TGTGCCAGCAGCTTAGATTTGGGAGGTACGCAGTATTTT,CASSLDLGGTQYF
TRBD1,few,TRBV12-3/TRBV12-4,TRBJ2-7,TGTGCCAGCAGGCTGGGACAGGGGGGATTCTACGAGCAGTACTTC,CASRLGQGGFYEQYF
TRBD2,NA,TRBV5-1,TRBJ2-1,TGCGCCAGCAGCATTAGCGGGAGGGCCCCCGGGGAGCAGTTCTTC,CASSISGRAPGEQFF
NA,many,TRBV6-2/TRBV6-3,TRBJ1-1,TGTGCCAGCAGCCGCCCTGCGGGCAGCACTGAAGCTTTCTTT,CASSRPAGSTEAFF
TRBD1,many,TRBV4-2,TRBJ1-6,TGTGCCAGCAGCCCAAGTGCACAGGGGGCAGTTTCACCCCTCCACTTT,CASSPSAQGAVSPLHF
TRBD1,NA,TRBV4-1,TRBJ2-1,TGCGCCAGCAGCCAACCACGGGACAGGTACAATGAGCAGTTCTTC,CASSQPRDRYNEQFF
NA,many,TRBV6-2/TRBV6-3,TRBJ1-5,TGTGCCAGCGGCCGGGCAACTAATCAGCCCCAGCATTTT,CASGRATNQPQHF
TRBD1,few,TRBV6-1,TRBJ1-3,TGTGCCAGCAGGCCGGGACAGGGGTTGTCAAACACCATATATTTT,CASRPGQGLSNTIYF
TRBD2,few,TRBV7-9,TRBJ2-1,TGTGCCAGCAGCGCCCTTAGCGGGAGGGGGGGCAATGAGCAGTTCTTC,CASSALSGRGGNEQFF
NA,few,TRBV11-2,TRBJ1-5,TGTGCCAGCAGCTTAGGGTTGACAGGAGGGAGTCAGCCCCAGCATTTT,CASSLGLTGGSQPQHF
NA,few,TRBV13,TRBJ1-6,TGTGCCAGCAGCTCACGCCCGCGATCAGGGGTAGAAAAGAGCTCCTATAATTCACCCCTCCACTTT,CASSSRPRSGVEKSSYNSPLHF